This T cell receptor (beta chain) was captured by sequencing in a study of control samples from healthy donors and cancer patients. CDR1 and CDR2 (germline): SGHRS, YFSETQ. V was clipped by 7 bases and J by 0 bases, with 14 bases between them. The length of the CDR3 is 14 residues. The data were produced by immunoSEQ multiplex PCR, yet TCRdb's version contains in-frame clones alone and is incomplete. The data hold around 50,000 clones, with approximately 90% observed a single time. The sequence came from a young man with colorectal cancer. The sequencing input was PBMCs. The rearrangement links TRBV5-1 to TRBJ2-7; D possibly uses TRBD1 or TRBD2 (5 bases each). In DNA, the CDR3 is TGCGCCAGCTCTAAGGACACTAGCTCCTACGAGCAGTACTTC. Translation gives CASSKDTSSYEQYF.